This TCR beta chain was identified during a study of blood T cells in healthy people across ages. It was with a sample-barcoded 5' primer and a J-beta primer mix that a second PCR of about 6 to 12 cycles was run. The authors tagged each cDNA molecule using a template-switch adaptor with 12 random nucleotides. TCRdb reprocessed the 5' RACE reads with MiXCR, giving one entry per CDR3 protein. Of about 1.1 million distinct CDR3 sequences in the sample, roughly two fifths are singletons; the top ten hold roughly 14%. Germline V gene data show CDR1 as SGHAT and CDR2 as FQDESV (reference sequence). This CDR3 has 11 amino acids. V dropped 6 bases and J dropped 3 bases, with 5 bases sitting between them. This clonotype was seen repeatedly, ten times or more.

The sequence came from a man aged 18 to 35 in good health. Sequencing used blood. The V call is TRBV11-1, the J call TRBJ2-5; no firm D call. Written as DNA, the CDR3 is TGTGCCAGCAGGGATAAAGAGACCCAGTACTTC. Translation: CASRDKETQYF.